This T cell receptor beta chain was recorded in a study of T cell changes during pregnancy in multiple sclerosis. Profiled with immunoSEQ multiplex PCR; TCRdb holds only in-frame clones, not every one. The table has fewer than 70,000 clones, around nine tenths seen once. From germline, CDR1 is DFQATT and CDR2 SNEGSKA (reference sequence). V dropped 1 base and J dropped 13 bases, with 11 bases sitting between them. The CDR3 is 11 amino acids. The source material was peripheral blood from another person, used as feeder cells. This sequence originates from a human donor whose cells served as feeder cells for cultures in a pregnancy study. This chain uses TRBV20-1 with TRBJ2-1; the D is unclear. In DNA form, the CDR3 reads TGCAGTGCTAGAGGGGGTTCCCTCCAGTTCTTC. It codes for CSARGGSLQFF.